Detailed here is one TCR beta chain. A much larger clone is a single base away; this may be a read error. PCR was performed a second time for about 7 to 11 cycles using a sample-barcoded 5' primer and a J-beta primer mix. TCRdb fed the 5' RACE reads into MiXCR, producing one record per CDR3 protein. Of 750,000 to 950,000 distinct CDR3 sequences in the sample, approximately 32% are singletons; the top ten hold roughly a tenth. The data derive from a study of blood T cells in healthy people across ages. J was trimmed by 2 bases and V by 5 bases; bases with no gene match: 14. This CDR3 comprises 17 residues. The sample was also reused in another study, on T cells of mothers and their children.

The sample was blood. J is TRBJ2-7 and V is TRBV6-7; 8 bases align to TRBD2. TRBV6-7 has ORF status, its function being uncertain. The clonotype was recovered from a woman aged 35 to 49 in good health. In DNA form, the CDR3 reads TGTGCCAGCAGTCCTGCAACTACTAGCGGACACCCCTACGAGCAGTACTTC. This encodes CASSPATTSGHPYEQYF.